Listed below are T cell receptor beta chains from one sample, sequenced in a study of Graves' ophthalmopathy and Graves' hyperthyroidism. TCRdb analysed the multiplex PCR reads with MiXCR anew, one entry per CDR3 protein. This sample carries about 220,000 distinct CDR3 sequences, roughly a fifth of them seen once, and the ten largest clones take under 55%. The source material was peripheral blood. The receptors originated from a woman between 50 and 59 years old with Graves' ophthalmopathy. Both conserved end residues are part of each CDR3. A D gene is named only where the DNA matches it firmly. Not every row has a clone size; where given, it reads once, few, many or a size class.

j_call v_call d_call clone_size cdr3_aa cdr3_nt
TRBJ2-7 TRBV10-1 NA many CASMEWEYF TGCGCCAGCATGGAGTGGGAGTACTTC
TRBJ1-2 TRBV12-3/TRBV12-4 TRBD1 many CASSQQGKGNGYTF TGTGCCAGCAGCCAACAGGGGAAAGGGAATGGCTACACCTTC
TRBJ2-5 TRBV24-1 TRBD2 NA CATSDTGLAGNQETQYF TGTGCCACCAGTGATACTGGACTAGCGGGGAACCAAGAGACCCAGTACTTC
TRBJ1-5 TRBV6-2/TRBV6-3 NA NA CASRYSGSLSGRNQPQHF TGTGCCAGCAGATACTCAGGGAGTCTGTCCGGCCGGAATCAGCCCCAGCATTTT
TRBJ2-7 TRBV2 TRBD2 many CASSRLLAGVGEQYF TGTGCCAGCAGTCGACTACTAGCGGGAGTGGGTGAGCAGTACTTC
TRBJ1-1 TRBV20-1 NA NA CSARVTGRRATEAFF TGCAGTGCTAGAGTCACAGGGAGGCGGGCCACTGAAGCTTTCTTT
TRBJ2-5 TRBV20-1 TRBD2 NA CSATGTSGVLLQETQYF TGCAGTGCCACCGGTACTAGCGGAGTACTGCTCCAAGAGACCCAGTACTTC
TRBJ1-1 TRBV18 NA many CASSRLGEGAEAFF TGTGCCAGCTCCCGTTTGGGGGAAGGGGCTGAAGCTTTCTTT
TRBJ1-2 TRBV7-2 NA many CASTDRIGRTSNYGYTF TGTGCCAGCACCGATAGAATCGGACGCACCTCTAACTATGGCTACACCTTC
TRBJ2-3 TRBV7-9 NA many CASCHGVKGADTQYF TGTGCCAGCTGTCATGGGGTTAAGGGCGCAGATACGCAGTATTTT
TRBJ2-5 TRBV7-9 TRBD1 many CASSLQGSQETQYF TGTGCCAGCAGCCTACAGGGGAGTCAAGAGACCCAGTACTTC
TRBJ1-1 TRBV6-5 NA NA CASSSKLGDLNTEAFF TGTGCCAGCAGTTCCAAACTGGGGGACTTGAACACTGAAGCTTTCTTT
TRBJ1-4 TRBV2 NA many CASSLQGRATNEKLFF TGTGCCAGCAGTCTACAGGGAAGGGCTACTAATGAAAAACTGTTTTTT
TRBJ1-3 TRBV7-9 NA few CASSLGSTGNTIYF TGTGCCAGCAGCTTAGGAAGTACTGGAAACACCATATATTTT
TRBJ2-4 TRBV4-1 NA NA CASSPGLIDAKNIQYF TGCGCCAGCAGCCCCGGACTAATCGACGCCAAAAACATTCAGTACTTC
TRBJ2-5 TRBV5-1 TRBD1 many CASTDRVGETQYF TGCGCCAGCACGGACAGGGTCGGCGAGACCCAGTACTTC
TRBJ2-7 TRBV28 TRBD1 NA CASSLEQGAVRDSYEQYF TGTGCCAGCAGTTTGGAACAGGGGGCCGTCCGGGACTCCTACGAGCAGTACTTC
TRBJ2-4 TRBV9 TRBD1 few CASSSSGGLIQYF TGTGCCAGCAGCTCTTCAGGGGGCCTCATTCAGTACTTC
TRBJ1-1 TRBV12-3/TRBV12-4 NA NA CASSLRWSAEAFF TGTGCCAGCAGTTTAAGGTGGTCCGCTGAAGCTTTCTTT
TRBJ2-7 TRBV7-9 NA NA CASSSTFNEQYF TGTGCCAGCAGCTCTACATTCAACGAGCAGTACTTC
TRBJ1-2 TRBV12-3/TRBV12-4 NA NA CASGRSPRENYGYTF TGTGCCAGCGGGCGATCCCCCAGGGAAAACTATGGCTACACCTTC
TRBJ2-7 TRBV7-2 TRBD1 many CASSVRTGGKNEQYF TGTGCCAGCAGCGTCCGGACAGGGGGCAAGAACGAGCAGTACTTC
TRBJ2-7 TRBV29-1 TRBD1 many CSVEDVSGGGYEQYF TGCAGCGTTGAGGATGTCTCAGGGGGCGGATACGAGCAGTACTTC
TRBJ2-5 TRBV27 NA many CASSPRAVLETQYF TGTGCCAGCAGTCCCCGGGCTGTCCTAGAGACCCAGTACTTC
TRBJ2-7 TRBV7-9 TRBD1 many CASTLGTDYEQYF TGTGCCAGCACCCTCGGGACAGACTACGAGCAGTACTTC
TRBJ2-7 TRBV4-1 TRBD1 many CASSQEGTGGREQYF TGCGCCAGCAGCCAAGAAGGGACAGGGGGCCGAGAGCAGTACTTC
TRBJ1-5 TRBV10-3 NA many CATGPLNQPQHF TGTGCCACTGGACCGCTCAATCAGCCCCAGCATTTT
TRBJ2-7 TRBV5-1 TRBD1 many CASSPQQGVRGEQYF TGCGCCAGCAGCCCACAACAGGGGGTAAGAGGCGAGCAGTACTTC
TRBJ1-1 TRBV6-1 NA many CASSDPGTPNTEAFF TGTGCCAGCAGTGACCCCGGGACACCGAACACTGAAGCTTTCTTT
TRBJ1-6 TRBV28 NA many CASRTQGGSPLHF TGTGCCAGCAGAACACAGGGAGGCTCACCCCTCCACTTT
TRBJ2-7 TRBV12-3/TRBV12-4 NA few CASSLRGAMYEQYF TGTGCCAGCAGTTTAAGGGGGGCAATGTACGAGCAGTACTTC
TRBJ2-5 TRBV10-2 TRBD1 few CASHRGPREETQYF TGCGCCAGCCACAGGGGGCCCAGGGAGGAGACCCAGTACTTC
TRBJ2-7 TRBV19 TRBD1 few CASSNPGQGSWDEQYF TGTGCCAGTAGTAATCCGGGACAGGGATCTTGGGACGAGCAGTACTTC
TRBJ2-5 TRBV9 TRBD1 many CASSRTGTGQETQYF TGTGCCAGCAGCAGGACAGGGACAGGCCAAGAGACCCAGTACTTC
TRBJ1-1 TRBV20-1 TRBD1 many CSAPGQGGKNTEAFF TGCAGTGCCCCCGGACAGGGGGGAAAGAACACTGAAGCTTTCTTT
TRBJ1-1 TRBV6-1 NA NA CASREALVGGIFMNTEAFF TGTGCCAGCCGCGAAGCGTTGGTAGGTGGCATCTTCATGAACACTGAAGCTTTCTTT
TRBJ1-1 TRBV12-3/TRBV12-4 NA many CASSRGGKAFF TGTGCCAGCAGTCGAGGGGGAAAGGCTTTCTTT
TRBJ2-7 TRBV20-1 NA many CSARAGPRLYF TGCAGTGCTAGGGCGGGTCCAAGGCTGTACTTC
TRBJ2-2 TRBV7-3 NA NA CASSSYQGSGELFF TGTGCCAGCAGCTCATACCAAGGGTCTGGGGAGCTGTTTTTT
TRBJ1-1 TRBV11-2 NA NA CASSLVGASTEAFF TGTGCCAGCAGCTTAGTAGGGGCTAGCACTGAAGCTTTCTTT
TRBJ2-5 TRBV11-2 NA many CASSLNRRSGAGETQYF TGTGCCAGCAGCTTAAATCGGAGGTCGGGGGCCGGGGAGACCCAGTACTTC
TRBJ2-2 TRBV12-3/TRBV12-4 TRBD2 NA CASSKGLAGGLFF TGTGCCAGCAGTAAAGGACTAGCGGGAGGTCTGTTTTTT
TRBJ1-1 TRBV12-3/TRBV12-4 NA many CASSKGEGLGTEAFF TGTGCCAGCAGTAAAGGCGAGGGGTTGGGGACTGAAGCTTTCTTT
TRBJ2-7 TRBV15 NA once CATSRGTEDGYEQYF TGTGCCACCAGCAGAGGTACTGAGGACGGCTACGAGCAGTACTTC
TRBJ2-7 TRBV6-5 NA many CASSYSTEQYF TGTGCCAGCAGTTACTCGACCGAGCAGTACTTC